The 23 T cell receptor beta chains presented below share a single source sample, sequenced in a study of naive CD8 T cells in extremely preterm neonates. Notes on the study in general: Preterm infants showed shorter CDR3s, fewer N additions and less trimming than older groups.

The data were produced by immunoSEQ multiplex PCR, yet TCRdb's version contains in-frame clones alone and is incomplete. The sample includes 21,000 or so clones, approximately 88% of them seen just once. Samples were taken at extremely preterm deliveries at about 22-27 weeks of gestation. Their cognate antigens are unknown. Sequenced material: naive CD8+ T cells from cord blood. These receptors were taken from a boy who was born preterm.

The rearrangement links TRBV6-1 to TRBJ2-1, with D hard to call. Looked up from germline, CDR1 is MNHNS and CDR2 is SASEGT. This CDR3 has 11 amino acids. Deletions cut 3 bases from V and 6 bases from J, with 3 bases between. CDR3 DNA: TGTGCCAGCAGTGAGGGCAATGAGCAGTTCTTC. This sequence encodes CASSEGNEQFF.

The J gene is TRBJ2-7, the V gene TRBV27; TRBD1 is a possible D gene (6 bases). In germline, CDR1 is MNHEY, CDR2 SMNVEV (reference sequence). This CDR3 is built from 13 residues. V was clipped by 5 bases and J by 4 bases, with 12 bases between them. The CDR3 DNA follows: TGTGCCAGCAGTCCTGGGGGCGGGTACGAGCAGTACTTC. This gives the protein CASSPGGGYEQYF.

As to this clone: A single base separates this from a much larger clone, so it may be a read error. Within the sample, other DNA sequences also encode this same CDR3. The J gene is TRBJ1-5, the V gene TRBV27; 7 bases are shared with TRBD1. From germline, CDR1 is MNHEY and CDR2 SMNVEV (reference sequence). Unmatched junction bases numbered 0, after V lost 3 bases and J lost 4 bases. This CDR3 contains 13 residues. The CDR3 coding sequence is TGTGCCAGCAGTTTCAGGGGGAATCAGCCCCAGCATTTT. Its translation: CASSFRGNQPQHF.

The V gene is TRBV7-2, the J gene TRBJ1-1; weak D call: TRBD1 (5 bases). There are 16 residues in the CDR3. Per germline, CDR1 SGHTA and CDR2 FQGNSA. Trimming stripped 3 bases from V and 3 bases from J, with 17 bases between. CDR3 region: CASSLIPGIWYTEAFF. The CDR3, as DNA: TGTGCCAGCAGCTTGATTCCAGGGATATGGTACACTGAAGCTTTCTTT.

In its sample, this clone was seen once. As DNA, the CDR3 is TGCGCCAGCAGCTTTAGGACAGGGGGCTACGAGCAGTACTTC. Protein sequence: CASSFRTGGYEQYF. The chain is built from TRBV5-1 and TRBJ2-7; 10 positions agree with TRBD1. This CDR3 has 14 amino acids. Germline values: CDR1 SGHRS, CDR2 YFSETQ. V trimming: 2 bases; J trimming: 3 bases; junction bases outside the gene matches: 2.

The chain has TRBV28 and TRBJ2-5; 13 bases line up with TRBD2. The length of the CDR3 is 15 residues. Losses at the gene ends were 8 bases for V and 0 bases for J; bases not matched to a gene: 3. Germline V gene lookup returns CDR1 MDHEN and CDR2 SYDVKM. The DNA for the CDR3 is TGTGCCAGCGTACTAGCGGGGGGGTACCAAGAGACCCAGTACTTC. This gives the protein CASVLAGGYQETQYF.

Note on this clone: The same CDR3 arises from other DNA sequences in this sample as well. V and J are TRBV11-2 and TRBJ2-7, with D possibly being TRBD2 (5 bases). The CDR3 is 13 amino acids. V lost 1 base and J lost 1, with 5 bases in between. Germline CDR1 and CDR2: SGHAT and FQNNGV. CDR3 amino acids: CASSLGTSYEQYF. The CDR3 DNA reads as TGTGCCAGCAGCTTAGGGACTTCCTACGAGCAGTACTTC.

This clone was detected a few times. This rearrangement joins TRBV10-3 to TRBJ1-5; D may be TRBD1 (6 bases). The V end was cut by 2 bases, the J end by 0 bases, with 14 bases between. Germline lookup yields CDR1 ENHRY and CDR2 SYGVKD. The CDR3 consists of 17 residues. This CDR3 reads CAISEGAGDDSNQPQHF. CDR3 sequence (DNA): TGTGCCATCAGTGAGGGGGCAGGGGACGATAGCAATCAGCCCCAGCATTTT.

The chain recombines TRBV5-8 with TRBJ1-2; D unresolved. This CDR3 comprises 13 residues. The germline V and J ends were trimmed by 0 bases and 6 bases, with 9 bases remaining between them. Germline V gives CDR1 SGHTS, CDR2 YDEGEE. CDR3 protein: CASSLGEGNGYTF. The CDR3 DNA reads as TGTGCCAGCAGCTTGGGGGAAGGGAATGGCTACACCTTC.

J is TRBJ2-7 and V is TRBV12-5; D is uncertain. Trimming stripped 3 bases from V and 2 bases from J, with 2 bases between. This CDR3 comprises 11 residues. Germline CDR1 LGHNT, CDR2 FRNRAP. CDR3 amino acids: CASGFTYEQYF. In nucleotides, the CDR3 is TGTGCTAGTGGTTTCACCTACGAGCAGTACTTC. The whole variable domain, filled in from reference TRBV12-5 and TRBJ2-7, reads DARVTQTPRHKVTEMGQEVTMRCQPILGHNTVFWYRQTMMQGLELLAYFRNRAPLDDSGMPKDRFSAEMPDATLATLKIQPSEPRDSAVYFCASGFTYEQYFGPGTRLTVT.

The rearrangement links TRBV5-5 to TRBJ2-7, with unresolved D. CDR1 SGHKS and CDR2 YYEKEE come from the germline V gene (reference sequence). This CDR3 contains 12 residues. V lost 1 base, J lost 3 bases, and 5 bases lay in between. CDR3 amino acids: CASSLSVYEQYF. The CDR3 DNA follows: TGTGCCAGCAGCTTGTCGGTCTACGAGCAGTACTTC.

The chain links TRBV11-3 to TRBJ1-2; D gene uncertain. The ends were cut back, 1 base at V and 4 bases at J, with 4 bases in the middle. The germline V gene has CDR1 SGHNT and CDR2 YENEEA. CDR3 length equals 12 residues. In DNA form, the CDR3 reads TGTGCCAGCAGCTTAGGGGGCTATGGCTACACCTTC. It specifies CASSLGGYGYTF.

The gene calls are TRBV23-1 and TRBJ1-2; possibly TRBD1 for D (6 bases). TRBV23-1 is labeled an ORF, and its function is uncertain. Trimming stripped 0 bases from V and 4 bases from J, with 9 bases between. The CDR3 contains 14 residues. CDR3 nucleotides: TGCGCCAGCAGTCAATCGATCAGGGGCTATGGCTACACCTTC. Translating gives CASSQSIRGYGYTF.

The V and J genes are TRBV4-3 and TRBJ2-2; TRBD2 is a possible D gene (6 bases). The V gene's germline CDR1 is LGHNA and CDR2 YSLEER. The CDR3 runs to 16 residues. The V gene lost 0 bases and the J gene lost 5 bases, with 13 bases spanning the gap. CDR3 nucleotides: TGCGCCAGCAGCCAAGATGGGGCGGGGTTAACCGGGGAGCTGTTTTTT. Its protein is CASSQDGAGLTGELFF.

V is TRBV5-1 and J is TRBJ2-7, with 8 bases aligning to TRBD2. V was clipped by 2 bases and J by 0 bases; unmatched bases: 1. This CDR3 has 14 residues. CDR1 is SGHRS and CDR2 is YFSETQ in the germline V gene. CDR3 protein: CASSFGTSSYEQYF. CDR3 nucleotide sequence: TGCGCCAGCAGCTTCGGGACTAGCTCCTACGAGCAGTACTTC.

Turning to this clone: This specimen includes other DNA sequences encoding the same CDR3. This sequence joins TRBV19 and TRBJ1-2; 8 bases fit TRBD1. This CDR3 is built from 14 residues. Germline V CDR1 and CDR2: LNHDA, SQIVND (reference sequence). Trimming cost V 1 base and J 5 bases; bases outside gene matches: 3. CDR3 sequence: CASSIGTGGYGYTF. The CDR3 nucleotides read TGTGCCAGTAGTATAGGTACAGGGGGGTATGGCTACACCTTC.

This clone was seen once. The chain employs TRBV9 and TRBJ2-5, with 7 bases identical to TRBD1. TRBJ2-7 explains the end of the DNA better; the J call may be wrong. CDR1 is SGDLS and CDR2 is YYNGEE in the germline V gene. This CDR3 comprises 13 residues. The CDR3: CASRGQSSYEQYF. DNA for the CDR3: TGTGCCAGCAGGGGACAGAGCTCCTACGAGCAGTACTTC.

In DNA form, the CDR3 reads TGCGCCAGCAGCATGGGACAGGGGAATTCACCCCTCCACTTT. Translating it yields CASSMGQGNSPLHF. The chain uses TRBV5-1 and TRBJ1-6; 10 positions match TRBD1. Germline trimming cut 4 bases from V and 7 bases from J; bases unmatched to any gene: 2. The CDR3 covers 14 residues. CDR1 is SGHRS, CDR2 YFSETQ, per germline.

V and J are TRBV6-1 and TRBJ1-2, with 8 bases that match TRBD1. Germline V CDR1 and CDR2: MNHNS, SASEGT. With V trimmed by 6 bases and J by 3 bases, 0 bases remained unmatched. The CDR3 is 12 amino acids. CDR3 residues: CASRDRDYGYTF. The CDR3 bases are TGTGCCAGCAGGGACAGGGACTATGGCTACACCTTC.

This chain links TRBV6-5 with TRBJ1-5, with 9 bases fitting TRBD1. CDR3 size: 15 residues. The V gene's germline CDR1 is MNHEY and CDR2 SVGAGI. Trimming cost V 3 bases and J 3 bases; bases outside gene matches: 3. Here the CDR3 DNA reads TGTGCCAGCAGTTATGGGACAGGGCCCAATCAGCCCCAGCATTTT. It codes for CASSYGTGPNQPQHF.

The J gene is TRBJ2-2, the V gene TRBV28, with 11 bases that match TRBD2. From germline, CDR1 is MDHEN and CDR2 SYDVKM. This CDR3 is built from 16 residues. J lost 1 base, V lost 3 bases, and 1 base had no gene match. DNA for the CDR3: TGTGCCAGCAGTTTTCTAGCGGGGGGGAACACCGGGGAGCTGTTTTTT. Translated, it gives CASSFLAGGNTGELFF. Based on the CDR3 plus reference TRBV28 and TRBJ2-2, the full variable domain is DVKVTQSSRYLVKRTGEKVFLECVQDMDHENMFWYRQDPGLGLRLIYFSYDVKMKEKGDIPEGYSVSREKKERFSLILESASTNQTSMYLCASSFLAGGNTGELFFGEGSRLTVL.

The chain recombines TRBV27 with TRBJ1-1; D remains unclear. The V gene's germline CDR1 is MNHEY and CDR2 SMNVEV (reference sequence). The CDR3 has 13 amino acids. Trimming left V 1 base short and J 2 bases short, with 5 bases between. Written as DNA, the CDR3 is TGTGCCAGCAGTTTATGGGGAAACACTGAAGCTTTCTTT. Amino acids: CASSLWGNTEAFF.

The genes are TRBV4-1 and TRBJ1-1, with D unresolved. The CDR3 is made up of 12 amino acids. V was shortened by 2 bases and J by 3 bases, with 4 bases between the two germline ends. CDR1 and CDR2 from the germline V gene are MGHRA and YSYEKL. CDR3 sequence: CASSQQDTEAFF. CDR3 DNA: TGCGCCAGCAGCCAACAGGACACTGAAGCTTTCTTT.